The 5 T cell receptor beta chains below all came from one sample that was sequenced in a study of blood T cell repertoires in COVID-19. Produced via immunoSEQ multiplex PCR; TCRdb's table is partial and in-frame only. Of around 150,000 clones listed, roughly 80% are singletons. Sequencing used peripheral blood. All receptors derive from a woman between 45 and 65 years old with active or convalescent COVID-19.

This chain uses TRBV18 with TRBJ2-7; 8 bases are a match to TRBD1. CDR1 and CDR2 from the germline V gene are KGHSH and LQKENI. V dropped 6 bases and J dropped 4; count of bases not matched to a gene: 2. The CDR3 is 12 amino acids. As DNA, the CDR3 is TGTGCCAGCTCCGACAGGGGATACGAGCAGTACTTC. Translation gives CASSDRGYEQYF.

The chain recombines TRBV7-9 with TRBJ2-7; TRBD2 might be the D (6 bases). This CDR3 has 13 residues. Trimming removed 5 bases at V and 5 bases at J, with 13 bases between. In germline, CDR1 is SEHNR, CDR2 FQNEAQ (reference sequence). The CDR3 spells CASSLWGDHEQYF. In DNA form, the CDR3 reads TGTGCCAGCAGCCTTTGGGGGGACCACGAGCAGTACTTC.

The V call is TRBV7-3, the J call TRBJ2-1, with 9 nucleotides matching TRBD1. The trim removed 5 bases at V and 6 bases at J, leaving 8 bases unmatched. In germline, CDR1 is SGHTA, CDR2 FQGTGA. This CDR3 comprises 15 residues. The CDR3 DNA is TGTGCCAGCAGCACCGGGACAGGGTGGTTCAATGAGCAGTTCTTC. Its protein is CASSTGTGWFNEQFF.

The V gene is TRBV28, the J gene TRBJ1-2; D gene ambiguous. The CDR3 covers 13 residues. V was pared by 7 bases and J by 6 bases, with 15 bases between. The germline V gene has CDR1 MDHEN and CDR2 SYDVKM. The DNA of the CDR3 is TGTGCCAGCACCCTCCCGGGATGGGATGGCTACACCTTC. Its protein product is CASTLPGWDGYTF.

The chain combines TRBV7-2 with TRBJ2-7; D uncertain. Per germline, CDR1 SGHTA and CDR2 FQGNSA. V lost 1 base to trimming and J lost 0 bases, with 7 bases between them. This CDR3 comprises 14 residues. As DNA, the CDR3 is TGTGCCAGCAGCTTAGTGGGCAGCTCCTACGAGCAGTACTTC. Protein: CASSLVGSSYEQYF. Based on the CDR3 plus reference TRBV7-2 and TRBJ2-7, the full variable domain is GAGVSQSPSNKVTEKGKDVELRCDPISGHTALYWYRQSLGQGLEFLIYFQGNSAPDKSGLPSDRFSAERTGGSVSTLTIQRTQQEDSAVYLCASSLVGSSYEQYFGPGTRLTVT.